This is a list of T cell receptor beta chains from one sample in a study of cytomegalovirus exposure and HLA in healthy donors. TCRdb's copy holds only in-frame clones and misses some; the assay was immunoSEQ multiplex PCR. The sample carries about 56,000 clones, almost 97% recorded once. The sequenced sample consisted of PBMCs. The receptor set was obtained from a woman between 18 and 30 years old in good health and CMV-seronegative. CDR3s include the opening cysteine and the closing phenylalanine or tryptophan. The D gene is left open where the match is weak. Part of the rows lack a size; the others show once, few, many or a class for expanded clones.

J gene: TRBJ1-1; clone size: NA; D gene: TRBD1; V gene: TRBV5-4; CDR3 protein: CASSPRTGLMNTEAFF
J gene: TRBJ1-4; clone size: once; D gene: NA; V gene: TRBV4-3; CDR3 protein: CASSQDPGLGEKLFF
J gene: TRBJ2-3; clone size: NA; D gene: TRBD2; V gene: TRBV11-2; CDR3 protein: CASSLGGAGRTDTQYF
J gene: TRBJ1-1; clone size: NA; D gene: NA; V gene: TRBV7-2; CDR3 protein: CASSLRQNTEAFF
J gene: TRBJ2-6; clone size: NA; D gene: NA; V gene: TRBV19; CDR3 protein: CASTTGYSGANVLTF
J gene: TRBJ2-7; clone size: NA; D gene: NA; V gene: TRBV7-9; CDR3 protein: CASSLRGGGPYEQYF
J gene: TRBJ2-1; clone size: NA; D gene: NA; V gene: TRBV19; CDR3 protein: CASMRAEGYSYNEQFF
J gene: TRBJ1-2; clone size: NA; D gene: NA; V gene: TRBV27; CDR3 protein: CASRGTLAGGYTF
J gene: TRBJ2-5; clone size: NA; D gene: NA; V gene: TRBV11-3; CDR3 protein: CASSLGRETQYF
J gene: TRBJ2-7; clone size: NA; D gene: NA; V gene: TRBV7-9; CDR3 protein: CASSRRGAYEQYF
J gene: TRBJ2-1; clone size: NA; D gene: TRBD1; V gene: TRBV28; CDR3 protein: CASSFVPGQGGPQQFF
J gene: TRBJ2-2; clone size: NA; D gene: TRBD1; V gene: TRBV6-4; CDR3 protein: CASSDSAGGVTGELFF
J gene: TRBJ2-7; clone size: NA; D gene: TRBD2; V gene: TRBV5-1; CDR3 protein: CASSTPGGGPGEQYF
J gene: TRBJ2-3; clone size: NA; D gene: TRBD2; V gene: TRBV28; CDR3 protein: CASNELAGGPADTQYF
J gene: TRBJ2-1; clone size: NA; D gene: NA; V gene: TRBV27; CDR3 protein: CASSPGGGQGHDEQFF
J gene: TRBJ1-2; clone size: NA; D gene: TRBD1; V gene: TRBV7-9; CDR3 protein: CASSLGAGAGGPDYGYTF
J gene: TRBJ2-1; clone size: NA; D gene: NA; V gene: TRBV7-8; CDR3 protein: CASSLRVSYNEQFF
J gene: TRBJ2-7; clone size: NA; D gene: TRBD1; V gene: TRBV18; CDR3 protein: CASSPGQGSYEQYF
J gene: TRBJ1-2; clone size: NA; D gene: NA; V gene: TRBV25-1; CDR3 protein: CASTQGGVGYTF
J gene: TRBJ2-3; clone size: NA; D gene: TRBD1; V gene: TRBV7-8; CDR3 protein: CASSLDHRDRGDTQYF
J gene: TRBJ2-5; clone size: NA; D gene: TRBD2; V gene: TRBV11-3; CDR3 protein: CASSLNPPGGSGVGETQYF
J gene: TRBJ1-2; clone size: NA; D gene: TRBD1; V gene: TRBV28; CDR3 protein: CASSSPGTGWYGYTF
J gene: TRBJ2-3; clone size: NA; D gene: NA; V gene: TRBV10-3; CDR3 protein: CAISGESTDTQYF
J gene: TRBJ1-5; clone size: NA; D gene: NA; V gene: TRBV7-9; CDR3 protein: CASNEGEGQPQHF
J gene: TRBJ2-3; clone size: NA; D gene: NA; V gene: TRBV6-1; CDR3 protein: CASSEEGGGTDTQYF
J gene: TRBJ2-7; clone size: NA; D gene: TRBD2; V gene: TRBV6-1; CDR3 protein: CASSRTSGRGYEQYF
J gene: TRBJ2-1; clone size: NA; D gene: NA; V gene: TRBV4-1; CDR3 protein: CASSHPLAGPIEQFF
J gene: TRBJ2-5; clone size: NA; D gene: TRBD2; V gene: TRBV5-5; CDR3 protein: CASRGLAAQETQYF
J gene: TRBJ1-5; clone size: NA; D gene: TRBD1; V gene: TRBV6-5; CDR3 protein: CAGGQGGNQPQHF
J gene: TRBJ2-2; clone size: NA; D gene: TRBD1; V gene: TRBV10-3; CDR3 protein: CAISGQGHTGELFF
J gene: TRBJ1-1; clone size: NA; D gene: TRBD1; V gene: TRBV5-1; CDR3 protein: CASSPGQGQEAFF
J gene: TRBJ2-3; clone size: NA; D gene: NA; V gene: TRBV11-2; CDR3 protein: CASSLDLGPTKTDTQYF